The 2 T cell receptor beta chains below were found in one sample sequenced in a study of prognosis after radiotherapy for stage I lung cancer. The genomic DNA TCR beta CDR3 region underwent two rounds of multiplex PCR. First-round PCR employed TRBV- and TRBJ-specific primers for each gene. Using its own MiXCR run on the multiplex PCR reads, TCRdb lists one record per CDR3 protein. The table lists around 56,000 distinct CDR3 sequences, less than 30% of them singletons, with 7.5% in the top ten. The sequencing used PBMCs, collected before or after stereotactic body radiation therapy (not recorded which). These receptors originate from a donor aged 50 or older with non-small cell lung cancer.

This clonotype came up many times. The gene calls are TRBV2 and TRBJ2-1, with 7 bases lining up with TRBD1. The ends lost 4 bases at V and 12 bases at J; junction bases unmatched: 6. This CDR3 has 12 amino acids. Germline-derived CDR1 and CDR2 are SNHLY and FYNNEI. The CDR3: CASSASWTGQFF. The CDR3 region has the DNA TGTGCCAGCAGTGCCTCCTGGACAGGGCAGTTCTTC. Full variable domain (missing parts from reference TRBV2 and TRBJ2-1): EPEVTQTPSHQVTQMGQEVILRCVPISNHLYFYWYRQILGQKVEFLVSFYNNEISEKSEIFDDQFSVERPDGSNFTLKIRSTKLEDSAMYFCASSASWTGQFFGPGTRLTVL.

As regards this clonotype: This is likely an artifact of a read error, given a far larger clone one base away. The chain couples TRBV7-9 to TRBJ2-1; 11 bases are shared with TRBD2. CDR3 length: 15 amino acids. Germline V gene data show CDR1 as SEHNR and CDR2 as FQNEAQ (reference sequence). The CDR3 region has the DNA TGTGCCAGCAGCATTAGCGGGGGGGAATACAATGAGGAGTTCTTC. It is translated as CASSISGGEYNEEFF. Full variable domain (remainder filled in from reference TRBV7-9 and TRBJ2-1): DTGVSQNPRHKITKRGQNVTFRCDPISEHNRLYWYRQTLGQGPEFLTYFQNEAQLEKSRLLSDRFSAERPKGSFSTLEIQRTEQGDSAMYLCASSISGGEYNEEFFGPGTRLTVL.